Below, 19 T cell receptor beta chains from the same sample are listed, as sequenced in a study of blood T cell repertoires in COVID-19. Data came from immunoSEQ multiplex PCR; TCRdb stores just in-frame clones and leaves some out. The table records approximately 180,000 clones, 85% to 90% of them present only once. Sequencing was performed on peripheral blood. These receptor sequences come from a human donor in a cohort sampled during active COVID-19.

The rearrangement uses TRBV10-3 and TRBJ1-6; 7 positions agree with TRBD1. The CDR3 is 16 amino acids. J was trimmed by 0 bases and V by 3 bases; bases with no gene match: 2. The germline V gene encodes CDR1 ENHRY and CDR2 SYGVKD. The CDR3 region has the DNA TGTGCCATCAGTGAACAGGGGAGCTCCTATAATTCACCCCTCCACTTT. It encodes CAISEQGSSYNSPLHF.

This chain joins TRBV19 and TRBJ2-1; TRBD2 matches 7 bases. CDR3 size: 15 residues. The germline gives CDR1 LNHDA, CDR2 SQIVND (reference sequence). V lost 1 base and J lost 8; bases outside the gene matches: 8. The CDR3 DNA follows: TGTGCCAGTAGTATAGGTGGACTAGGTGGCTATGAGCAGTTCTTC. This encodes CASSIGGLGGYEQFF.

The chain recombines TRBV15 with TRBJ2-3; unclear D gene. The CDR3 spans 13 residues. Germline CDR1 is LNHNV and CDR2 is YYDKDF (reference sequence). The V end was cut by 1 base, the J end by 9 bases, with 11 bases between. In DNA, the CDR3 is TGTGCCACCAGCAGAGGTCGCGCGGAGACGCAGTATTTT. This encodes CATSRGRAETQYF.

This chain connects TRBV2 to TRBJ2-3, with D perhaps TRBD1 (6 bases). The ends were cut back, 4 bases at V and 1 base at J, with 6 bases in the middle. The CDR3 spans 13 residues. Germline V gene lookup returns CDR1 SNHLY and CDR2 FYNNEI. The CDR3 protein is CASSGTGTDTQYF. The CDR3 DNA follows: TGTGCCAGCAGTGGGACAGGCACAGATACGCAGTATTTT.

This clone turned up a few times. This chain uses TRBV25-1 with TRBJ2-7, with TRBD2 matching 8 bases. The CDR3 consists of 14 residues. Germline lookup yields CDR1 MGHDK and CDR2 SYGVNS. Trimming took 6 bases from V and 2 from J; bases not matched to a gene: 6. As DNA, the CDR3 is TGTGCCAGCAGCCGGGAGGGCGGAGCCTACGAGCAGTACTTC. This encodes CASSREGGAYEQYF.

This clone was seen just once. The chain has TRBV5-6 and TRBJ1-1; a weak D match, TRBD1 (6 bases). V was shortened by 0 bases and J by 4 bases, with 16 bases between the two germline ends. The CDR3 length is 16 residues. Per germline, CDR1 SGHDT and CDR2 YYEEEE. The CDR3 sequence is CASSLEGWAGATEAFF. DNA of the CDR3: TGTGCCAGCAGCTTGGAAGGGTGGGCAGGGGCCACTGAAGCTTTCTTT. The full variable domain, in which reference TRBV5-6 and TRBJ1-1 provide the parts outside the CDR3, is DAGVTQSPTHLIKTRGQQVTLRCSPKSGHDTVSWYQQALGQGPQFIFQYYEEEERQRGNFPDRFSGHQFPNYSSELNVNALLLGDSALYLCASSLEGWAGATEAFFGQGTRLTVV.

This chain uses TRBV18 with TRBJ2-1, with unresolved D. The V end lost 1 base, the J end lost 3 bases, and 13 bases lay between the germline ends. CDR1 is KGHSH and CDR2 is LQKENI in the germline V gene. This CDR3 is built from 16 residues. As DNA, the CDR3 is TGTGCCAGCTCACCACAGCCCACCGTTAACTACAATGAGCAGTTCTTC. This gives the protein CASSPQPTVNYNEQFF.

V and J are TRBV9 and TRBJ1-3; D gene uncertain. V gave up 0 bases and J gave up 0 bases, with 10 bases separating them. Per the germline V gene, CDR1 is SGDLS and CDR2 is YYNGEE. The CDR3 is 16 residues long. DNA for the CDR3: TGTGCCAGCAGCGTAGGACCAGGAAGCTCTGGAAACACCATATATTTT. Its translation: CASSVGPGSSGNTIYF. Complete variable domain (other parts from reference TRBV9 and TRBJ1-3): DSGVTQTPKHLITATGQRVTLRCSPRSGDLSVYWYQQSLDQGLQFLIQYYNGEERAKGNILERFSAQQFPDLHSELNLSSLELGDSALYFCASSVGPGSSGNTIYFGEGSWLTVV.

A single count supports this clone. The chain joins TRBV4-1 to TRBJ1-2, with TRBD1 matching 7 bases. The J segment lost 4 bases and the V segment lost 1 base, leaving 12 bases of the junction unmatched. CDR1 is MGHRA, CDR2 YSYEKL, per germline. The CDR3 covers 17 residues. CDR3 protein: CASSQAPSAGQPYGYTF. The CDR3 region has the DNA TGCGCCAGCAGCCAAGCACCCTCCGCGGGACAGCCCTATGGCTACACCTTC.

The chain has TRBV6-5 and TRBJ1-3; D is unclear. The CDR3 extends over 14 amino acids. Germline CDR1 and CDR2: MNHEY and SVGAGI. The germline V and J ends were trimmed by 5 bases and 0 bases, with 8 bases remaining between them. The CDR3 region has the DNA TGTGCCAGCAGTCCTAGCTTCTCTGGAAACACCATATATTTT. Translation: CASSPSFSGNTIYF.

The chain recombines TRBV3-1 (or the pseudogene TRBV3-2) with TRBJ1-2; D call uncertain. Germline-derived CDR1 and CDR2 are LGHDT and YNNKEL (reference sequence). CDR3 size: 12 residues. V lost 0 bases and J 6 bases, leaving 5 bases between the germline ends. Here the CDR3 reads CASSQDADGYTF. Written as DNA, the CDR3 is TGTGCCAGCAGCCAAGATGCGGATGGCTACACCTTC.

This sequence joins TRBV27 and TRBJ1-5; TRBD1 matches at 8 bases. CDR1 and CDR2 (germline): MNHEY, SMNVEV (reference sequence). V gave up 6 bases and J gave up 8 bases; unmatched junction bases: 9. There are 14 residues in the CDR3. As DNA, the CDR3 is TGTGCCAGCAGCCCGGGACAGGTGATAGAGCCCCAGCATTTT. Translated, it gives CASSPGQVIEPQHF.

The V gene is TRBV3-1 (or the pseudogene TRBV3-2), the J gene TRBJ2-5; D may be TRBD2 (7 bases). Per the germline V gene, CDR1 is LGHDT and CDR2 is YNNKEL (reference sequence). Between the trimmed V and J ends, which lost 2 bases and 0 bases, there was a span of 13 bases. The CDR3 consists of 16 residues. The CDR3, as DNA: TGTGCCAGCAGCCAAATTAGGGGGGGGTACCAAGAGACCCAGTACTTC. As protein: CASSQIRGGYQETQYF.

This sequence joins TRBV4-3 and TRBJ2-1; TRBD2 matches 13 bases. Germline lookup yields CDR1 LGHNA and CDR2 YSLEER. The junction had 5 bases not matched to a gene; V was cut back by 3 bases and J by 0 bases. The CDR3 covers 18 residues. CDR3 nucleotide sequence: TGCGCCAGCAGCCATTGGGGACTAGCGGGGAGCTCCTACAATGAGCAGTTCTTC. Its protein product is CASSHWGLAGSSYNEQFF.

This chain links TRBV29-1 with TRBJ1-2; the D is unclear. The V end was cut by 2 bases, the J end by 0 bases, with 4 bases between. The CDR3 has 12 residues. The germline CDR1 and CDR2 sequences are SQVTM and ANQGSEA. Here the CDR3 reads CSVESSNYGYTF. CDR3 nucleotide sequence: TGCAGCGTTGAATCCTCTAACTATGGCTACACCTTC.

The chain combines TRBV9 with TRBJ2-2; possible D gene TRBD2, 6 bases. CDR3 length: 17 residues. Germline V gene lookup returns CDR1 SGDLS and CDR2 YYNGEE. Deletions cut 0 bases from V and 3 bases from J, with 15 bases between. Here the CDR3 reads CASSVVGAGGYTGELFF. CDR3 nucleotides: TGTGCCAGCAGCGTAGTAGGAGCGGGCGGATACACCGGGGAGCTGTTTTTT.

J is TRBJ1-4 and V is TRBV5-4, with D hard to call. The CDR3 length is 13 residues. V was shortened by 3 bases and J by 3 bases, with 6 bases between the two germline ends. The germline CDR1 and CDR2 sequences are SGHNT and YYREEE (reference sequence). For the CDR3, the DNA is TGTGCCAGCAGCTCCCGTGCTAATGAAAAACTGTTTTTT. This sequence encodes CASSSRANEKLFF.

The V call is TRBV6-5, the J call TRBJ2-7, with 10 bases that match TRBD2. The germline gives CDR1 MNHEY, CDR2 SVGAGI. With V trimmed by 7 bases and J by 5 bases, 11 bases remained unmatched. CDR3 length: 15 residues. Here the CDR3 reads CASNPGLASWHEQYF. CDR3 sequence (DNA): TGTGCCAGCAACCCGGGACTAGCGTCGTGGCACGAGCAGTACTTC.

V usage is TRBV7-9 and J usage is TRBJ2-2, with D perhaps TRBD1 (5 bases). Germline V CDR1 and CDR2: SEHNR, FQNEAQ (reference sequence). V shed 4 bases and J shed 7 bases, with 10 bases lying between them. The CDR3 sequence is 13 residues long. CDR3 in DNA: TGTGCCAGCAGCTCAGGGTGGAGCGGGGAGCTGTTTTTT. It codes for CASSSGWSGELFF.